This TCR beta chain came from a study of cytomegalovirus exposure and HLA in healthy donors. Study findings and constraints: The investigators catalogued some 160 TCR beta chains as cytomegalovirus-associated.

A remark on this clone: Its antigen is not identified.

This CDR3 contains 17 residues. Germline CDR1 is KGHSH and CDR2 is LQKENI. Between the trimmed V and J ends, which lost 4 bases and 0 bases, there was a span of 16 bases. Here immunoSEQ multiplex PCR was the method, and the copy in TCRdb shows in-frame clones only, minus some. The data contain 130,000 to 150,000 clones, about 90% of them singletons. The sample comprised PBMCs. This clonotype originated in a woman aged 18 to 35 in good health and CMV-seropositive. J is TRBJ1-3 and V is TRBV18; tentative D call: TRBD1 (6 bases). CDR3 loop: CASSHLPDRSSGNTIYF. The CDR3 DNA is TGTGCCAGCTCACATCTTCCGGACAGAAGCTCTGGAAACACCATATATTTT.